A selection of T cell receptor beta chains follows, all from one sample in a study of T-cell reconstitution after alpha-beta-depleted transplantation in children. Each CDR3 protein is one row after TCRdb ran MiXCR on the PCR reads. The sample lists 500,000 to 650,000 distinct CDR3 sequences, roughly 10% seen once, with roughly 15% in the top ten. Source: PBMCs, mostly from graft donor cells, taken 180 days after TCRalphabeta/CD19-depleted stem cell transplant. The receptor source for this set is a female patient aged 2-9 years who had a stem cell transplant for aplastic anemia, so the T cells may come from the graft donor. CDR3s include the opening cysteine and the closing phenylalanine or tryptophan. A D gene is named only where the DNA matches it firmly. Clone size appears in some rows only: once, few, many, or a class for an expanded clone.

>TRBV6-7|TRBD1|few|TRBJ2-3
CASSYSMSRDRGGTDTQYF
TGTGCCAGCAGTTACTCGATGAGCCGGGACAGGGGTGGCACAGATACGCAGTATTTT
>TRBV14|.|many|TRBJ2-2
CASSREPYTGELFF
TGTGCCAGCAGCCGTGAGCCGTACACCGGGGAGCTGTTTTTT
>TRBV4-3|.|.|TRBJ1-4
CASSQARGANEKLFF
TGCGCCAGCAGCCAAGCCCGTGGAGCTAATGAAAAACTGTTTTTT
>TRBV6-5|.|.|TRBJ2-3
CASSYSSGTDTQYF
TGTGCCAGCAGTTACTCTAGCGGCACAGATACGCAGTATTTT
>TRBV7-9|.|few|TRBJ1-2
CASSLPTQGGYGYTF
TGTGCCAGCAGCTTACCAACGCAGGGCGGCTATGGCTACACCTTC
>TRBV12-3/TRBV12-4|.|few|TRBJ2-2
CASSPPVNTGELFF
TGTGCCAGCAGCCCACCCGTGAACACCGGGGAGCTGTTTTTT
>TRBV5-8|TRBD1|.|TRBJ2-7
CASSYTGTAYEQYF
TGTGCCAGCAGCTATACCGGGACAGCGTACGAGCAGTACTTC
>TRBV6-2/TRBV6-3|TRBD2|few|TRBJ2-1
CASSYLREGDEQFF
TGTGCCAGCAGTTATTTACGGGAGGGCGATGAGCAGTTCTTC
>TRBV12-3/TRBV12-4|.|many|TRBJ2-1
CASSPVWKDNEQFF
TGTGCCAGCAGTCCTGTTTGGAAAGACAATGAGCAGTTCTTC
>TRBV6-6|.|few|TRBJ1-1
CASSPGGSAEAFF
TGTGCCAGCAGTCCGGGTGGGTCGGCTGAAGCTTTCTTT
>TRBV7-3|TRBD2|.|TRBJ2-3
CASSPWGGEADTQYF
TGTGCCAGCAGCCCTTGGGGAGGGGAGGCAGATACGCAGTATTTT
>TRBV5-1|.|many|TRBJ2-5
CASSFQRRQETQYF
TGCGCCAGCAGCTTTCAAAGGCGCCAAGAGACCCAGTACTTC
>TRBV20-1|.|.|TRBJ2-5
CSAAGYQETQYF
TGCAGTGCGGCAGGGTACCAAGAGACCCAGTACTTC